This T cell receptor beta chain was identified during a study of T-cell memory formation after mild COVID-19. Study conclusions and caveats: That cross-reactive memory joined was suggested by some responding clones appearing in pre-infection memory. Clones which contracted sat mainly in CM and EM if CD4+, and in EMRA if CD8+. Contracting clones from day 15 to 85 showed balanced CD4/CD8; later expanders favored CD4+.

Only a few counts were recorded for this clonotype. Its antigen is unidentified. After 5'RACE with constant-segment primers, TCR alpha and TCR beta cDNA libraries carrying sample barcodes and UMIs were obtained. TCRdb reanalysed the 5' RACE reads using MiXCR and keeps one entry per CDR3 protein. The table records around 340,000 distinct CDR3 sequences, approximately 15% of them present only once. Germline V lookup: CDR1 MGHRA, CDR2 YSYEKL. CDR3 length: 15 amino acids. Trimming pared 4 bases from V and 5 bases from J, leaving 17 bases between. This TCR was sampled from a man aged 18 to 29 who had mild COVID-19 (a few samples of this study predate the infection). Cell type and time point are not known. Material for sequencing was PBMCs or a T cell subset sorted from them (not recorded which). The chain employs TRBV4-1 and TRBJ2-5, with a weak D call TRBD2 (6 bases). CDR3 residues: CASSRGTSGVETQYF. The CDR3 DNA reads as TGCGCCAGCAGCCGGGGGACCTCGGGGGTCGAGACCCAGTACTTC.